This T cell receptor (beta chain) stems from a study of cytomegalovirus exposure and HLA in healthy donors. Study context: Later, an analysis reported that the 95 to 150 validation repertoires had used the same platform as the roughly 700 first-cohort repertoires.

The table came from immunoSEQ multiplex PCR; TCRdb's copy has only in-frame clones and leaves some out. The sample consists of over 60,000 clones, 85% to 95% of them appearing once. Material for sequencing was PBMCs. This TCR was sampled from a man aged 18 to 29 in good health and CMV-seronegative.

CDR3 bases: TGTGCCACCCGGACAGGGGGATTGGGCTACACCTTC. This translates into CATRTGGLGYTF. The chain uses TRBV19 and TRBJ1-2; 10 bases map to TRBD1. V shed 10 bases, J shed 8 bases, and the junction held 7 bases outside the gene matches. The CDR3 sequence is 12 residues long. CDR1 is LNHDA, CDR2 SQIVND, per germline (reference sequence).